This TCR beta chain comes out of a study of cytomegalovirus exposure and HLA in healthy donors. Primers: 60 Vbeta forward and 13 Jbeta reverse. TCRdb keeps only in-frame clones here, not all; method: immunoSEQ multiplex PCR. This sample has over 150,000 clones, with 60% to 80% found just once. This CDR3 has 15 residues. J gave up 2 bases and V 5 bases, and 6 bases lay outside the gene matches. Germline CDR1 LGHNT, CDR2 FRNRAP. Sequences were obtained from PBMCs. The source is a woman aged 45 to 65 in good health and CMV-seropositive. This chain joins TRBV12-5 and TRBJ2-7, with TRBD2 identical over 10 bases. CDR3 region: CASGTSGTSAYEQYF. In DNA form, the CDR3 reads TGTGCTAGTGGTACGTCCGGGACTAGCGCCTACGAGCAGTACTTC.